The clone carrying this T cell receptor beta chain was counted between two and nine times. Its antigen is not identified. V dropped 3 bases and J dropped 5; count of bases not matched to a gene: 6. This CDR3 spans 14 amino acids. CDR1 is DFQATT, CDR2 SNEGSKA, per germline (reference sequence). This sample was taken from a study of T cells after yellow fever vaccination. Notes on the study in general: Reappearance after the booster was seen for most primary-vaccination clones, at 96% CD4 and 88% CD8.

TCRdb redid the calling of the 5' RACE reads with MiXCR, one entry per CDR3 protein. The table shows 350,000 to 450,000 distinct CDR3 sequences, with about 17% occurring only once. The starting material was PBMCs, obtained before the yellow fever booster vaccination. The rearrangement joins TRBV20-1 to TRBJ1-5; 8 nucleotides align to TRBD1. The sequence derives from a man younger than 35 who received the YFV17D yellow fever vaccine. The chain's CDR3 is CSASRTGFYQPQHF. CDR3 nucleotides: TGCAGTGCTAGCCGGACAGGGTTTTATCAGCCCCAGCATTTT.